This passage covers 10 T cell receptor beta chains from one sample sequenced in a study of cytomegalovirus exposure and HLA in healthy donors. The PCR contained 60 Vbeta and 13 Jbeta primers. Generated by immunoSEQ multiplex PCR, the TCRdb table keeps only in-frame clones and is missing some. Among some 66,000 clones, roughly 80% were seen once, and the ten largest hold roughly 7.7%. The sample comprised PBMCs. These receptors all come from a man in his 60s in good health and CMV-seropositive.

The rearrangement links TRBV18 to TRBJ1-4, with 9 nucleotides matching TRBD1. The CDR3 totals 14 residues. Trimming removed 4 bases from V and 5 bases from J; junction bases left unmatched: 2. CDR1 is KGHSH and CDR2 is LQKENI in the germline V gene. CDR3 in DNA: TGTGCCAGCTCACAGGGACAGGGAAATGAAAAACTGTTTTTT. Translating it yields CASSQGQGNEKLFF.

The V and J genes are TRBV27 and TRBJ2-1; D call uncertain. V was shortened by 9 bases and J by 7 bases, with 19 bases between the two germline ends. The germline gives CDR1 MNHEY, CDR2 SMNVEV (reference sequence). The CDR3 contains 14 residues. CDR3 in amino acids: CARKYTRPSNEQFF. Written as DNA, the CDR3 is TGTGCCAGAAAATACACCAGGCCTTCGAATGAGCAGTTCTTC.

The J gene is TRBJ1-2, the V gene TRBV27, with D uncertain. The germline gives CDR1 MNHEY, CDR2 SMNVEV (reference sequence). The CDR3 is made up of 13 amino acids. Trimming took off 6 bases at V and 5 bases at J, with 13 bases between the two ends. DNA of the CDR3: TGTGCCAGCAGGGACTATCGCGAATATGGCTACACCTTC. It is translated as CASRDYREYGYTF.

The genes are TRBV21-1 and TRBJ2-7; the table's D call, TRBD2, was not checked against the DNA. TRBV21-1 is an annotated pseudogene. This CDR3 spans 15 amino acids. The CDR3 bases are TGTGCCAGCAGCAGAAGACTAGCGGATAACTACGAGCAGTACTTC. Its translation is CASSRRLADNYEQYF.

The genes are TRBV5-4 and TRBJ1-2; tentatively, D is TRBD1 (6 bases). Trimming took off 3 bases at V and 8 bases at J, with 14 bases between the two ends. Germline V lookup: CDR1 SGHNT, CDR2 YYREEE (reference sequence). The CDR3 has 13 amino acids. The CDR3 nucleotides read TGTGCCAGCAGCTCCACAGGGATCGGCGGCTACACCTTC. It specifies CASSSTGIGGYTF. The full variable domain, with the rest looked up from reference TRBV5-4 and TRBJ1-2, is ETGVTQSPTHLIKTRGQQVTLRCSSQSGHNTVSWYQQALGQGPQFIFQYYREEENGRGNFPPRFSGLQFPNYSSELNVNALELDDSALYLCASSSTGIGGYTFGSGTRLTVV.

This chain uses TRBV18 with TRBJ1-5; 7 bases fit TRBD1. Germline values: CDR1 KGHSH, CDR2 LQKENI. This CDR3 has 15 residues. Germline trimming cut 2 bases from V and 4 bases from J; bases unmatched to any gene: 5. The CDR3 loop reads CASSPKGQINQPQHF. The CDR3 DNA follows: TGTGCCAGCTCACCAAAGGGACAGATTAATCAGCCCCAGCATTTT.

This chain links TRBV2 with TRBJ1-2; D may be TRBD1 (5 bases). The CDR3 is 13 amino acids. The V and J ends lost 5 bases and 5 bases respectively, with 12 bases between them. The V gene's germline CDR1 is SNHLY and CDR2 FYNNEI. In nucleotides, the CDR3 is TGTGCCAGCAGTCTGAGACAGCAATATGGCTACACCTTC. This encodes CASSLRQQYGYTF.

As for this clone: One junction end disagrees with the germline gene, perhaps due to a read error. The chain links TRBV7-7 to TRBJ2-5, with 14 bases identical to TRBD2. CDR3 length: 19 residues. Germline values: CDR1 SSHAT, CDR2 FNYEAQ (reference sequence). CDR3 sequence (DNA): TGTGCTAGCAGCGCCTCCGCACTGGGGGGGACTAGCGGGGGTGAGACCCAGTACTTC. Its protein is CASSASALGGTSGGETQYF.

The V and J genes are TRBV5-1 and TRBJ2-1, with 7 bases lining up with TRBD1. The CDR3 has 14 residues. Germline V lookup: CDR1 SGHRS, CDR2 YFSETQ. V shed 0 bases, J shed 6 bases, and the junction held 3 bases outside the gene matches. Here the CDR3 reads CASSLAPGGNEQFF. For the CDR3, the DNA is TGCGCCAGCAGCTTGGCCCCAGGGGGCAATGAGCAGTTCTTC.

The rearrangement uses TRBV4-2 and TRBJ1-1, with TRBD1 matching 8 bases. The CDR3 totals 15 residues. V shed 4 bases, J shed 4 bases, and the junction held 8 bases outside the gene matches. Germline V gives CDR1 LGHNA, CDR2 YNFKEQ. As DNA, the CDR3 is TGTGCCAGCAGCCTACCGGACAGGGCCGGCACTGAAGCTTTCTTT. This codes for CASSLPDRAGTEAFF.